The 29 T cell receptor beta chains below come from one sample, sequenced in a study of shared clonotypes between healthy human individuals. Repertoires were generated with immunoSEQ multiplex PCR, while TCRdb's copy carries only in-frame clones and drops some. The table includes 950,000 to 1,300,000 clones, about 75% detected once. Sequencing was done on a sample of memory CD4+ T cells sorted from blood. Subset reported: CD45RA-negative fraction. These TCRs come from a man aged 18 to 29 in good health.

A note on this clone: A junction boundary mismatches the germline segment, possibly from a read error. The rearrangement uses TRBV27 and TRBJ2-6; D is perhaps TRBD1 (8 bases). The length of the CDR3 is 21 residues. In germline, CDR1 is MNHEY, CDR2 SMNVEV (reference sequence). The CDR3 nucleotides read TGTGCCAGCAGTTTATTGGCCTTAGGGGACAGGCGAAAGGCGGGGGCCAACGTCCTGACTTTT. Its translation: CASSLLALGDRRKAGANVLTF.

This rearrangement joins TRBV5-1 to TRBJ1-3, with 7 nucleotides matching TRBD1. Per germline, CDR1 SGHRS and CDR2 YFSETQ. V gave up 5 bases and J gave up 3 bases; unmatched junction bases: 5. CDR3 length: 14 amino acids. In DNA, the CDR3 is TGCGCCAGCAGAGAAGGGGGCAGTGGAAACACCATATATTTT. This translates into CASREGGSGNTIYF.

CDR3 sequence (DNA): TGTGCCAGCTCACCAGTTGGACAGGGGGCTAATCAGCCCCAGCATTTT. Its protein product is CASSPVGQGANQPQHF. The gene calls are TRBV18 and TRBJ1-5; 11 bases agree with TRBD1. The V gene end was trimmed by 2 bases and the J gene end by 4 bases; junction bases not matched to a gene: 4. The germline CDR1 and CDR2 sequences are KGHSH and LQKENI. This CDR3 contains 16 residues.

V and J are TRBV4-1 and TRBJ1-2; possible D gene TRBD1, 5 bases. The CDR3 is 12 amino acids. Germline-derived CDR1 and CDR2 are MGHRA and YSYEKL. V was shortened by 4 bases and J by 8 bases, with 11 bases between the two germline ends. DNA for the CDR3: TGCGCCAGCAGCCCCTGGGGGGGAGGCTACACCTTC. The encoded protein is CASSPWGGGYTF.

This sequence joins TRBV30 and TRBJ1-4; the match to TRBD1 covers 7 bases. J lost 5 bases, V lost 2 bases, and 11 bases had no gene match. This CDR3 is 16 amino acids long. The germline CDR1 and CDR2 sequences are GTSNPN and SVGIG (reference sequence). CDR3 sequence reads: CAWSSQTGRLNEKLFF. The CDR3 DNA reads TGTGCCTGGAGTAGTCAGACAGGGAGGCTGAATGAAAAACTGTTTTTT.

The chain couples TRBV19 to TRBJ2-7, with 8 bases fitting TRBD1. This CDR3 region has 14 residues. V was clipped by 3 bases and J by 3 bases; unmatched bases: 4. Germline V gene data show CDR1 as LNHDA and CDR2 as SQIVND (reference sequence). CDR3 amino acids: CASSISGQGYEQYF. The CDR3 DNA sequence: TGTGCCAGTAGTATTTCCGGACAGGGCTACGAGCAGTACTTC.

The chain has TRBV19 and TRBJ1-1; D is perhaps TRBD1 (5 bases). The CDR3 has 14 amino acids. V was clipped by 1 base and J by 5 bases, with 11 bases between them. In germline, CDR1 is LNHDA, CDR2 SQIVND (reference sequence). In DNA form, the CDR3 reads TGTGCCAGTAGTATAGTAGGGGTAGCTACTGAAGCTTTCTTT. Its protein is CASSIVGVATEAFF.

The chain joins TRBV5-6 to TRBJ2-5; TRBD1 or TRBD2 may be the D gene (6 bases each). V was cut by 2 bases and J by 5 bases, with 19 bases left in between. The CDR3 consists of 16 residues. Looked up from germline, CDR1 is SGHDT and CDR2 is YYEEEE. CDR3 nucleotides: TGTGCCAGCAGCTTCGAAATCAGGGGAGGAGGGGAGACCCAGTACTTC. Residues: CASSFEIRGGGETQYF.

DNA for the CDR3: TGTGCCAGCAGCTCCGGACAGGGAGGGAACACTGAAGCTTTCTTT. Translation gives CASSSGQGGNTEAFF. This rearrangement joins TRBV11-2 to TRBJ1-1, with 8 positions matching TRBD1. The V gene end was trimmed by 4 bases and the J gene end by 1 base; junction bases not matched to a gene: 5. The CDR3 covers 15 residues. The germline V gene has CDR1 SGHAT and CDR2 FQNNGV.

V and J are TRBV6-1 and TRBJ1-2; no clear D. Trimming took 8 bases from V and 2 from J, leaving 15 bases between them. Germline CDR1 reads MNHNS; CDR2 reads SASEGT. The CDR3 is 14 amino acids. DNA for the CDR3: TGTGCCAGCGCCCTAGTTTCAACCAACTATGGCTACACCTTC. Translating it yields CASALVSTNYGYTF.

The rearrangement links TRBV9 to TRBJ2-3; D is unclear. The CDR3 is 14 residues long. Trimming stripped 0 bases from V and 2 bases from J, with 7 bases between. The germline V gene encodes CDR1 SGDLS and CDR2 YYNGEE. The CDR3 DNA follows: TGTGCCAGCAGCGTAGCTTTTTTCACAGATACGCAGTATTTT. It specifies CASSVAFFTDTQYF. The variable domain in full, completed from reference TRBV9 and TRBJ2-3, reads DSGVTQTPKHLITATGQRVTLRCSPRSGDLSVYWYQQSLDQGLQFLIQYYNGEERAKGNILERFSAQQFPDLHSELNLSSLELGDSALYFCASSVAFFTDTQYFGPGTRLTVL.

The chain combines TRBV5-6 with TRBJ1-2; maybe TRBD1 (5 bases). The CDR3 loop spans 15 amino acids. Trimming shortened V by 0 bases and J by 4 bases, and 13 bases separated the two germline ends. The germline gives CDR1 SGHDT, CDR2 YYEEEE. DNA of the CDR3: TGTGCCAGCAGCTTGGGCGGGGGATCCCCCTATGGCTACACCTTC. This gives the protein CASSLGGGSPYGYTF.

The genes are TRBV11-2 and TRBJ2-7; D could derive from TRBD1 or TRBD2 (5 bases each). CDR1 is SGHAT, CDR2 FQNNGV, per germline. CDR3 size: 15 residues. Trimming cost V 2 bases and J 5 bases, with 16 bases left between them. The CDR3, as DNA: TGTGCCAGCAGCTTAAGGGCAGGGAGTATAAACGAGCAGTACTTC. Its protein product is CASSLRAGSINEQYF.

V and J are TRBV28 and TRBJ1-6, with TRBD1 matching 9 bases. Germline CDR1 reads MDHEN; CDR2 reads SYDVKM. The CDR3 contains 15 residues. Trimming at V came to 5 bases and at J to 7 bases, leaving 6 bases not matched to a gene. CDR3 in amino acids: CASSGPDRGNSPLHF. Written as DNA, the CDR3 is TGTGCCAGCAGTGGACCCGACAGGGGGAATTCACCCCTCCACTTT. The full variable domain, in which reference TRBV28 and TRBJ1-6 provide the parts outside the CDR3, is DVKVTQSSRYLVKRTGEKVFLECVQDMDHENMFWYRQDPGLGLRLIYFSYDVKMKEKGDIPEGYSVSREKKERFSLILESASTNQTSMYLCASSGPDRGNSPLHFGNGTRLTVT.

The genes are TRBV6-6 and TRBJ1-2; the D is unclear. V gave up 8 bases and J gave up 2 bases, with 9 bases separating them. This CDR3 comprises 12 residues. Germline V gene data show CDR1 as MNHNY and CDR2 as SVGAGI (reference sequence). CDR3 sequence reads: CASRGTNYGYTF. For the CDR3, the DNA is TGTGCCAGCCGGGGAACCAACTATGGCTACACCTTC.

The V gene is TRBV9, the J gene TRBJ2-5; D is unclear. Germline V gives CDR1 SGDLS, CDR2 YYNGEE. The CDR3 has 13 amino acids. V dropped 4 bases and J dropped 0 bases, with 7 bases sitting between them. The CDR3 region has the DNA TGTGCCAGCAGCTTTCAGGACCAAGAGACCCAGTACTTC. As protein: CASSFQDQETQYF.

The rearrangement uses TRBV19 and TRBJ2-2; 7 nucleotides align to TRBD2. Germline V gene sequence: CDR1 LNHDA, CDR2 SQIVND (reference sequence). The V gene end was trimmed by 7 bases and the J gene end by 7 bases; junction bases not matched to a gene: 6. This CDR3 comprises 13 residues. The CDR3 here is CASTGGGFGELFF. Written as DNA, the CDR3 is TGTGCCAGTACTGGGGGAGGGTTCGGGGAGCTGTTTTTT.

In regard to this clone: Additional DNA sequences in this sample encode the identical CDR3. The chain links TRBV7-2 to TRBJ2-3; 12 nucleotides align to TRBD2. This CDR3 region has 16 residues. V was clipped by 1 base and J by 3 bases; unmatched bases: 2. Germline assignment: CDR1 SGHTA and CDR2 FQGNSA. In DNA form, the CDR3 reads TGTGCCAGCAGCTTAGGAGGACTAGCGGGAACAGATACGCAGTATTTT. It yields the protein CASSLGGLAGTDTQYF.

The chain has TRBV19 and TRBJ2-1, with 8 nucleotides matching TRBD1. Germline V gene data show CDR1 as LNHDA and CDR2 as SQIVND (reference sequence). V was clipped by 7 bases and J by 1 base; unmatched bases: 6. The CDR3 is 15 residues long. CDR3 in DNA: TGTGCCAGTAAAAGACAGGGGTCATCCTACAATGAGCAGTTCTTC. Translating gives CASKRQGSSYNEQFF.

About this clone itself: This sample also contains other DNA sequences that code for the same CDR3. The rearrangement links TRBV30 to TRBJ1-4; a weak D match, TRBD1 (5 bases). Germline CDR1 is GTSNPN and CDR2 is SVGIG (reference sequence). The CDR3 length is 14 residues. Trimming pared 0 bases from V and 8 bases from J, leaving 13 bases between. CDR3: CAWSVKGLREKLFF. The CDR3 DNA reads as TGTGCCTGGAGTGTAAAGGGGCTTCGGGAAAAACTGTTTTTT.

This sequence joins TRBV2 and TRBJ2-3, with a tentative D call TRBD2 (6 bases). Germline CDR1 SNHLY, CDR2 FYNNEI. The V end lost 6 bases, the J end lost 6 bases, and 16 bases lay between the germline ends. The CDR3 totals 14 residues. The CDR3 loop reads CASSRGTPTDTQYF. CDR3 DNA sequence: TGTGCCAGCAGCCGGGGGACCCCCACGGATACGCAGTATTTT.

Of note for this clone: A far larger clone differs by one base, so this is likely a read error. V usage is TRBV7-9 and J usage is TRBJ1-1; D gene ambiguous. Between the trimmed V and J ends, which lost 5 bases and 5 bases, there was a span of 12 bases. From germline, CDR1 is SEHNR and CDR2 FQNEAQ (reference sequence). This CDR3 is 13 amino acids long. CDR3 sequence reads: CASSPTLATEAFF. The CDR3 DNA follows: TGTGCCAGCAGCCCAACCCTTGCTACTGAAGCTTTCTTT.

Concerning this clone itself: This CDR3 is also generated by other DNA sequences in the sample. J is TRBJ1-2 and V is TRBV19; 9 nucleotides match TRBD1. The germline gives CDR1 LNHDA, CDR2 SQIVND (reference sequence). CDR3 size: 12 residues. The V segment lost 5 bases and the J segment 6 bases; nucleotides outside the gene matches: 1. Here the CDR3 reads CASSRQGDGYTF. The DNA for the CDR3 is TGTGCCAGTAGTCGACAGGGGGATGGCTACACCTTC.

J is TRBJ2-4 and V is TRBV6-5; TRBD2 agrees at 15 bases. The V gene's germline CDR1 is MNHEY and CDR2 SVGAGI. CDR3 length equals 13 residues. V trimming: 8 bases; J trimming: 12 bases; junction bases outside the gene matches: 5. CDR3 bases: TGTGCCAGCGCAGGGACTAGCGGGGGGAGTCAGTACTTC. This encodes CASAGTSGGSQYF.

CDR3 DNA sequence: TGTGCCAGCAGCTTGGGTCTGGCCTCCAGGGACACTGAAGCTTTCTTT. Translated: CASSLGLASRDTEAFF. The chain is built from TRBV7-9 and TRBJ1-1, with D possibly TRBD1 on 5 matching bases. V was shortened by 3 bases and J by 3 bases, with 17 bases between the two germline ends. The CDR3 contains 16 residues. CDR1 SEHNR and CDR2 FQNEAQ come from the germline V gene (reference sequence). Full variable domain (rest looked up from reference TRBV7-9 and TRBJ1-1): DTGVSQNPRHKITKRGQNVTFRCDPISEHNRLYWYRQTLGQGPEFLTYFQNEAQLEKSRLLSDRFSAERPKGSFSTLEIQRTEQGDSAMYLCASSLGLASRDTEAFFGQGTRLTVV.

V is TRBV2 and J is TRBJ1-3, with 7 bases fitting TRBD1. Germline CDR1 reads SNHLY; CDR2 reads FYNNEI. Germline trimming cut 6 bases from V and 6 bases from J; bases unmatched to any gene: 14. This CDR3 is 16 amino acids long. This CDR3 is CASSRTMTGNENTIYF. The CDR3 DNA is TGTGCCAGCAGCCGTACAATGACAGGGAACGAAAACACCATATATTTT. Full variable domain (rest looked up from reference TRBV2 and TRBJ1-3): EPEVTQTPSHQVTQMGQEVILRCVPISNHLYFYWYRQILGQKVEFLVSFYNNEISEKSEIFDDQFSVERPDGSNFTLKIRSTKLEDSAMYFCASSRTMTGNENTIYFGEGSWLTVV.

This clone was seen a single time. The CDR3: CASSYGTGKEGGYTF. CDR3 nucleotides: TGTGCCAGCAGTTACGGGACAGGGAAGGAGGGTGGCTACACCTTC. This chain links TRBV6-5 with TRBJ1-2; 9 bases match TRBD1. After removal of 2 bases from V and 7 bases from J, the junction contained 8 bases not matched to a gene. Germline V gives CDR1 MNHEY, CDR2 SVGAGI. CDR3 length: 15 residues.

The chain employs TRBV30 and TRBJ2-7; D not resolved. The germline V gene has CDR1 GTSNPN and CDR2 SVGIG (reference sequence). Trimming took 2 bases from V and 6 from J, leaving 11 bases between them. CDR3 length: 12 amino acids. CDR3 residues: CAWSFDTREQYF. The CDR3 DNA reads as TGTGCCTGGAGTTTTGACACCCGCGAGCAGTACTTC.

The chain links TRBV6-6 to TRBJ2-7; TRBD1 matches 9 bases. The CDR3 runs 16 residues. Per germline, CDR1 MNHNY and CDR2 SVGAGI (reference sequence). Trimming took 5 bases from V and 3 from J; bases not matched to a gene: 11. The CDR3 sequence: CASSLIPGQGNYEQYF. Here the CDR3 DNA reads TGTGCCAGCAGTCTTATTCCGGGACAGGGAAACTACGAGCAGTACTTC.